This section outlines one T cell receptor beta chain sequence together with its context. The target antigen is unknown. The data were taken from a study of neurological immune-mediated disorders. Deletions cut 5 bases from V and 0 bases from J, with 3 bases between. The CDR3 extends over 12 amino acids. The germline V gene has CDR1 WNHNN and CDR2 SYGVQD (reference sequence). By 5'RACE with 10-nucleotide random UMIs, the cDNA was made. TCRdb recomputed calls from the 5' RACE reads with MiXCR, one row per CDR3 protein. The table shows some 21,000 distinct CDR3 sequences, with roughly 14% occurring only once. Regarding the study as a whole: While HTLV-1-associated myelopathy showed the greatest TCR clonal expansion, multiple sclerosis showed the least, falling below healthy controls.

Specimen: PBMCs. The receptor's source is a female donor with HTLV-1-associated myelopathy (HAM/TSP). The rearrangement links TRBV10-1 to TRBJ2-3; D unclear. CDR3 region: CASSRSTDTQYF. CDR3 sequence (DNA): TGCGCCAGCAGTCGGAGCACAGATACGCAGTATTTT.